Presented here are 29 T cell receptor beta chains from one specimen sequenced in a study of blood T cell repertoires in COVID-19. The data were produced by immunoSEQ multiplex PCR, yet TCRdb's version contains in-frame clones alone and is incomplete. The table includes just under 95,000 clones, under 90% detected once. The specimen was peripheral blood. The receptors shown here come from a human donor in a cohort sampled during active COVID-19.

The sample holds one count of this clone. The rearrangement joins TRBV6-1 to TRBJ2-3; 7 bases are a match to TRBD2. The germline V gene has CDR1 MNHNS and CDR2 SASEGT. CDR3 length: 16 amino acids. After removal of 3 bases from V and 0 bases from J, the junction contained 6 bases not matched to a gene. The CDR3 region has the DNA TGTGCCAGCAGTGATAGGGGAGGGTCTAGCACAGATACGCAGTATTTT. This translates into CASSDRGGSSTDTQYF.

The chain links TRBV7-2 to TRBJ2-7, with D possibly matching TRBD1 (6 bases). Trimming took off 0 bases at V and 3 bases at J, with 9 bases between the two ends. Germline-derived CDR1 and CDR2 are SGHTA and FQGNSA. The CDR3 length is 14 residues. The CDR3 protein is CASSLATGLYEQYF. DNA for the CDR3: TGTGCCAGCAGCTTAGCCACAGGGCTCTACGAGCAGTACTTC.

V and J are TRBV6-5 and TRBJ2-7; D is unclear. V was shortened by 2 bases and J by 7 bases, with 6 bases between the two germline ends. Germline assignment: CDR1 MNHEY and CDR2 SVGAGI. CDR3 length: 11 residues. The CDR3 bases are TGTGCCAGCAGTTACCAGGCGGAGCAGTACTTC. Its protein product is CASSYQAEQYF.

The chain carries TRBV7-9 and TRBJ2-5; 10 bases fit TRBD2. V was pared by 2 bases and J by 2 bases, with 2 bases of the junction left unmatched. Germline V CDR1 and CDR2: SEHNR, FQNEAQ (reference sequence). The length of the CDR3 is 15 residues. The CDR3 nucleotides read TGTGCCAGCAGCTTAAAACTAGCGGGGCAAGAGACCCAGTACTTC. Encoded protein: CASSLKLAGQETQYF.

The V call is TRBV2, the J call TRBJ2-3; D remains ambiguous. CDR1 is SNHLY and CDR2 is FYNNEI in the germline V gene. The CDR3 contains 14 residues. V was trimmed by 3 bases and J by 2 bases, leaving 9 bases between them. CDR3 DNA sequence: TGTGCCAGCAGTGAGGTCAGTTTCACAGATACGCAGTATTTT. Translating it yields CASSEVSFTDTQYF.

The chain couples TRBV28 to TRBJ1-2; 10 nucleotides line up with TRBD1. V gave up 8 bases and J gave up 8 bases; unmatched junction bases: 8. The CDR3 extends over 13 amino acids. Germline lookup yields CDR1 MDHEN and CDR2 SYDVKM. The CDR3 coding sequence is TGTGCCAGCGACCGGGACAGGGGTTTGGGCTACACCTTC. This translates into CASDRDRGLGYTF.

V and J are TRBV5-6 and TRBJ1-2; 7 bases are shared with TRBD1. The CDR3 has 14 amino acids. The J segment lost 7 bases and the V segment lost 4 bases, leaving 10 bases of the junction unmatched. Germline V gene lookup returns CDR1 SGHDT and CDR2 YYEEEE. CDR3 bases: TGTGCCAGCAGCCTCAAAGACAGGGTGGGTGGCTACACCTTC. Protein product: CASSLKDRVGGYTF.

The chain links TRBV3-1 (or the pseudogene TRBV3-2) to TRBJ2-7; 9 bases match TRBD2. V was clipped by 4 bases and J by 7 bases; unmatched bases: 14. Germline lookup yields CDR1 LGHDT and CDR2 YNNKEL (reference sequence). The CDR3 runs 16 residues. DNA of the CDR3: TGTGCCAGCAGCCTCCTGCGTGGTAGCGGGGGCGGGGAGCAGTACTTC. It codes for CASSLLRGSGGGEQYF.

The chain combines TRBV24-1 with TRBJ2-1; 8 nucleotides align to TRBD2. The CDR3 spans 16 residues. In germline, CDR1 is KGHDR, CDR2 SFDVKD. After removal of 9 bases from V and 0 bases from J, the junction contained 9 bases not matched to a gene. CDR3 loop: CATSDSGINSYNEQFF. The CDR3 DNA follows: TGTGCCACCTCAGATAGCGGGATAAACTCCTACAATGAGCAGTTCTTC.

The chain links TRBV29-1 to TRBJ2-3; TRBD1 matches at 10 bases. Looked up from germline, CDR1 is SQVTM and CDR2 is ANQGSEA. The CDR3 is 14 residues long. Germline trimming cut 7 bases from V and 6 bases from J; bases unmatched to any gene: 10. The CDR3 coding sequence is TGCAGCGGAACGGGACAGGGGTCAACGGATACGCAGTATTTT. Translating it yields CSGTGQGSTDTQYF.

This rearrangement joins TRBV27 to TRBJ2-7; 14 bases match TRBD2. The CDR3 extends over 15 amino acids. CDR1 is MNHEY, CDR2 SMNVEV, per germline (reference sequence). The V segment lost 5 bases and the J segment 5 bases; nucleotides outside the gene matches: 5. CDR3 in DNA: TGTGCCAGCAGTCCGGGACTAGCGGGAGACCACGAGCAGTACTTC. Translation gives CASSPGLAGDHEQYF.

V gene TRBV7-3 combines with J gene TRBJ1-1; D not resolved. The V end lost 2 bases, the J end lost 2 bases, and 12 bases lay between the germline ends. Germline V lookup: CDR1 SGHTA, CDR2 FQGTGA. The CDR3 length is 15 residues. The CDR3 nucleotides read TGTGCCAGCAGCTTAGACCGCCTAGTTAACACTGAAGCTTTCTTT. It encodes CASSLDRLVNTEAFF.

The chain recombines TRBV25-1 with TRBJ1-5; D is unresolved. The CDR3 covers 12 residues. The V gene's germline CDR1 is MGHDK and CDR2 SYGVNS. Trimming left V 6 bases short and J 5 bases short, with 8 bases between. The CDR3: CASRGGDQPQHF. CDR3 nucleotide sequence: TGTGCCAGCAGGGGAGGAGATCAGCCCCAGCATTTT.

The chain is built from TRBV21-1 and TRBJ1-4; the tabulated D call, TRBD1, remains unverified against the DNA. TRBV21-1 is deemed a pseudogene. This CDR3 has 14 residues. CDR3 sequence (DNA): TGTGCCAGCAGCATGGGCCATCTACGGGAAAAACTGTTTTTT. Protein: CASSMGHLREKLFF.

This rearrangement joins TRBV10-3 to TRBJ2-1; weak D call: TRBD2 (6 bases). The CDR3 contains 15 residues. Trimming shortened V by 3 bases and J by 9 bases, and 18 bases separated the two germline ends. The V gene's germline CDR1 is ENHRY and CDR2 SYGVKD. The chain's CDR3 is CAISDSGRGSPEQFF. For the CDR3, the DNA is TGTGCCATCAGTGATTCCGGGAGAGGGTCGCCTGAGCAGTTCTTC.

This chain uses TRBV28 with TRBJ2-7; 8 bases align to TRBD2. The J segment lost 2 bases and the V segment lost 8 bases, leaving 11 bases of the junction unmatched. From germline, CDR1 is MDHEN and CDR2 SYDVKM. CDR3 size: 15 residues. The CDR3 loop is CASPPPGTRAYEQYF. The DNA for the CDR3 is TGTGCCAGCCCGCCTCCCGGGACTAGAGCCTACGAGCAGTACTTC.

CDR3 amino acids: CASSLTGARGKLFF. The CDR3 DNA sequence: TGTGCCAGCAGCTTGACAGGCGCAAGGGGGAAACTGTTTTTT. V and J are TRBV5-6 and TRBJ1-4, with TRBD1 as a possible D gene (6 bases). The V gene's germline CDR1 is SGHDT and CDR2 YYEEEE. V was shortened by 1 base and J by 11 bases, with 15 bases between the two germline ends. This CDR3 has 14 residues.

J is TRBJ2-7 and V is TRBV5-8; TRBD2 aligns across 10 bases. V shed 6 bases, J shed 6 bases, and the junction held 27 bases outside the gene matches. CDR3 length equals 20 residues. Germline V gene lookup returns CDR1 SGHTS and CDR2 YDEGEE. The CDR3 coding sequence is TGTGCCAGCATCGAGGGGCCTCGCCAGACCCGGAGCGGGAGGGCCCTCGAGCAGTACTTC. Its protein is CASIEGPRQTRSGRALEQYF.

CDR3 nucleotides: TGTGCCAGCAGTTACGGGACAGGGGGCGACTATGGCTACACCTTC. It yields the protein CASSYGTGGDYGYTF. The chain carries TRBV6-6 and TRBJ1-2, with 12 bases lining up with TRBD1. There are 15 residues in the CDR3. CDR1 and CDR2 (germline): MNHNY, SVGAGI (reference sequence). Losses at the gene ends were 2 bases for V and 3 bases for J; bases not matched to a gene: 1.

This rearrangement joins TRBV28 to TRBJ1-2, with a possible D match to TRBD1 (5 bases). The CDR3 spans 14 residues. The germline V and J ends were trimmed by 2 bases and 5 bases, with 12 bases remaining between them. Germline loops: CDR1 MDHEN, CDR2 SYDVKM. Written as DNA, the CDR3 is TGTGCCAGCAGTTTAGGGCAGGGCAAATATGGCTACACCTTC. It specifies CASSLGQGKYGYTF.

The chain links TRBV11-3 to TRBJ2-7; TRBD2 agrees at 12 bases. Per the germline V gene, CDR1 is SGHNT and CDR2 is YENEEA. The V segment lost 5 bases and the J segment 1 base; nucleotides outside the gene matches: 6. The CDR3 contains 16 residues. CDR3 residues: CASSATSGRFSYEQYF. The CDR3 nucleotides are TGTGCCAGCAGCGCGACTAGCGGGAGATTTTCCTACGAGCAGTACTTC.

The chain uses TRBV27 and TRBJ2-7, with D possibly TRBD1 on 5 matching bases. Looked up from germline, CDR1 is MNHEY and CDR2 is SMNVEV (reference sequence). The V and J ends lost 2 bases and 0 bases respectively, with 11 bases between them. The CDR3 is 15 amino acids. This chain's CDR3 is CASSLQGLSSYEQYF. In DNA, the CDR3 is TGTGCCAGCAGTTTACAGGGTTTAAGCTCCTACGAGCAGTACTTC.

V usage is TRBV7-2 and J usage is TRBJ2-7, with D perhaps TRBD2 (6 bases). Trimming shortened V by 4 bases and J by 3 bases, and 13 bases separated the two germline ends. CDR3 size: 14 residues. In germline, CDR1 is SGHTA, CDR2 FQGNSA. CDR3 residues: CASSSWGEHYEQYF. The CDR3 region has the DNA TGTGCCAGCAGCTCGTGGGGGGAACACTACGAGCAGTACTTC.

The rearrangement links TRBV5-4 to TRBJ1-2; D is possibly TRBD1 (6 bases). The CDR3 contains 15 residues. Germline CDR1 reads SGHNT; CDR2 reads YYREEE (reference sequence). Trimming pared 2 bases from V and 4 bases from J, leaving 15 bases between. The CDR3 region has the DNA TGTGCCAGCAGCTTTGATACAGGGACCCCCTATGGCTACACCTTC. Amino acids: CASSFDTGTPYGYTF.

The chain has TRBV5-6 and TRBJ2-5; D gene unclear. There are 13 residues in the CDR3. CDR1 and CDR2 (germline): SGHDT, YYEEEE. Trimming pared 2 bases from V and 6 bases from J, leaving 11 bases between. CDR3 loop: CASSLAGPQTQYF. Here the CDR3 DNA reads TGTGCCAGCAGCTTAGCAGGTCCCCAGACCCAGTACTTC.

This clone was recorded once. The rearrangement links TRBV30 to TRBJ2-5; a weak D match, TRBD1 (6 bases). Deletions cut 4 bases from V and 3 bases from J, with 15 bases between. The CDR3 spans 14 residues. Germline lookup yields CDR1 GTSNPN and CDR2 SVGIG (reference sequence). DNA of the CDR3: TGTGCCTGGATATCGGGCAGGGGAGAAGAGACCCAGTACTTC. It translates to CAWISGRGEETQYF.

This sequence joins TRBV28 and TRBJ1-5, with TRBD1 identical over 7 bases. CDR3 size: 16 residues. After removal of 6 bases from V and 0 bases from J, the junction contained 8 bases not matched to a gene. Germline V gives CDR1 MDHEN, CDR2 SYDVKM. CDR3 loop: CASRPSGTDSNQPQHF. The CDR3 nucleotides are TGTGCCAGCAGGCCCTCCGGGACAGATAGCAATCAGCCCCAGCATTTT.

The chain carries TRBV10-3 and TRBJ2-2; TRBD2 matches 9 bases. CDR1 is ENHRY, CDR2 SYGVKD, per germline. The CDR3 consists of 15 residues. V lost 11 bases, J lost 6 bases, and 13 bases stayed unmatched. The CDR3 loop reads CASRGIAGAPGELFF. The CDR3 nucleotides read TGTGCCTCCAGGGGAATAGCGGGAGCGCCCGGGGAGCTGTTTTTT.

The chain carries TRBV27 and TRBJ2-1, with 9 bases matching TRBD1. V was clipped by 5 bases and J by 6 bases; unmatched bases: 8. There are 15 residues in the CDR3. Germline assignment: CDR1 MNHEY and CDR2 SMNVEV (reference sequence). This CDR3 reads CASSQGQGRLNEQFF. In DNA form, the CDR3 reads TGTGCCAGCAGTCAGGGACAGGGAAGGCTCAATGAGCAGTTCTTC.